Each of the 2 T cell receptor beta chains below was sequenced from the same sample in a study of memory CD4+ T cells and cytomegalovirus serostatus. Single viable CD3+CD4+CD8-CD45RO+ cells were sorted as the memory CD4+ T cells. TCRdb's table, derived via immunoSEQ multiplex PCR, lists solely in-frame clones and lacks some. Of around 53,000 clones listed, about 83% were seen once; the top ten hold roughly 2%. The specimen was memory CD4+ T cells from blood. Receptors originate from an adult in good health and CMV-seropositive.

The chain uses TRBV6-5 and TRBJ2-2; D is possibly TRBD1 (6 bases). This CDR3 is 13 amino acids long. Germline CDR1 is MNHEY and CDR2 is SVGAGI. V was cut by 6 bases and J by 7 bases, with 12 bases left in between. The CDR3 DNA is TGTGCCAGCAGCCGACAGGAGCGCGGGGAGCTGTTTTTT. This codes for CASSRQERGELFF.

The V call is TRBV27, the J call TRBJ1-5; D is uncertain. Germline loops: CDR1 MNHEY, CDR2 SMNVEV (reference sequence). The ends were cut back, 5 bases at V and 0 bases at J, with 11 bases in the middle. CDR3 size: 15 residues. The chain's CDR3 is CASSLSSASNQPQHF. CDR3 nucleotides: TGTGCCAGCAGTCTTTCCTCCGCTAGCAATCAGCCCCAGCATTTT.